Sequencing of this T cell receptor beta chain was carried out in a study of cytomegalovirus exposure and HLA in healthy donors. Study-wide findings and caveats: TCR beta chains numbering 150 to 200 were designated cytomegalovirus-associated.

About this clone: What it binds is unknown.

Germline CDR1 is LNHNV and CDR2 is YYDKDF (reference sequence). The CDR3 length is 15 residues. V gave up 1 base and J gave up 3 bases; unmatched junction bases: 3. Sequenced by immunoSEQ multiplex PCR; TCRdb stores in-frame clones only, minus some. The table includes 110,000 or so clones, roughly 86% detected once. This TCR derives from a woman younger than 35 in good health and CMV-seronegative. The chain recombines TRBV15 with TRBJ2-1, with 7 bases that match TRBD2. Material: PBMCs. CDR3 DNA sequence: TGTGCCACCAGCAGAGTGGGGAGGGACTACAATGAGCAGTTCTTC. It is translated as CATSRVGRDYNEQFF.